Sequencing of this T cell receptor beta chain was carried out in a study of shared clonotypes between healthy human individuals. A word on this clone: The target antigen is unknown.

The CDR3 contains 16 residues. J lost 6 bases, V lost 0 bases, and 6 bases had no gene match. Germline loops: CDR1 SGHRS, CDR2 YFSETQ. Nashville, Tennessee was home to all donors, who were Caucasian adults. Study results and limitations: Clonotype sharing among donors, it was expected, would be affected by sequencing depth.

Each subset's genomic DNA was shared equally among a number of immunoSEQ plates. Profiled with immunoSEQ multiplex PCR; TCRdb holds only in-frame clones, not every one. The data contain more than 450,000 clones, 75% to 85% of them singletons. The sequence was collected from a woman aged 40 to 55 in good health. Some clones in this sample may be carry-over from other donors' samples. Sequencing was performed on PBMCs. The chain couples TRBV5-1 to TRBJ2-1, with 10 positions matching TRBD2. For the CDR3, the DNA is TGCGCCAGCAGCTTGGAACTAGCGGGATCTCGCAATGAGCAGTTCTTC. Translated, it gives CASSLELAGSRNEQFF.